The entry that follows covers one T cell receptor beta chain sequence. Additional DNA sequences in this sample encode the identical CDR3. Germline V gene sequence: CDR1 MGHRA, CDR2 YSYEKL. The CDR3 has 15 amino acids. V lost 4 bases and J lost 2; bases outside the gene matches: 2. This entry belongs to a study of Ad26.COV2.S vaccination and SARS-CoV-2 variants. About the study: Each vaccinee took Ad26.COV2.S intramuscularly, once or twice 56 days apart.

Treatment specified: approximately 18 received Ad26.COV2.S at low or high dose, single or two shots; 5 received placebo; per-sample allocation not given. The study sampled participants on day 63 after the first vaccine or placebo injection. Donation came from an adult in Boston who was aged 18-55 years. Here immunoSEQ multiplex PCR was the method, and the copy in TCRdb shows in-frame clones only, minus some. The sample lists a few hundred thousand clones; about nine tenths were seen once. V gene TRBV4-1 combines with J gene TRBJ2-7, with 13 bases fitting TRBD2. The receptor was isolated from a person aged 18-65 years who received the Ad26.COV2.S COVID-19 vaccine or a placebo. Sequencing was performed on peripheral blood, taken in a trial of Ad26.COV2.S vaccine versus placebo. CDR3 loop: CASSLGLAGAYEQYF. In DNA form, the CDR3 reads TGCGCCAGCAGCCTCGGACTAGCGGGGGCCTACGAGCAGTACTTC.